This TCR beta chain emerged from a study of brain T cells in children with intractable seizures. The time point is: blood from clinic visit 5 months post-surgery; TSC patient then seizure free. Sequencing was limited to surgery cases with top T cell transcript signatures in brain tissue. Before surgery, patients took at least one anti-epileptic drug. This table comes from immunoSEQ multiplex PCR, and its TCRdb copy is limited to in-frame clones, with some not included. The sample carries about 340,000 clones, over 90% recorded once. J was trimmed by 7 bases and V by 3 bases; bases with no gene match: 6. Germline CDR1 is MDHEN and CDR2 is SYDVKM. This CDR3 contains 14 residues. As concerns this clone: Its cognate antigen is unknown.

Study-level points and caveats: HCMV serostatus was not known, and viral specificity came from CDR3 similarity only. Absence of clones before surgery may stem from lower sequencing depth.

The source was peripheral blood, collected more than 4 months after surgery. This receptor was taken from a boy younger than two with tuberous sclerosis and intractable seizures. This sequence joins TRBV28 and TRBJ1-5, with 7 bases that match TRBD1. CDR3 sequence (DNA): TGTGCCAGCAGTTTGGAGGGGGCTCGGCAGCCCCAGCATTTT. Translated, it gives CASSLEGARQPQHF.